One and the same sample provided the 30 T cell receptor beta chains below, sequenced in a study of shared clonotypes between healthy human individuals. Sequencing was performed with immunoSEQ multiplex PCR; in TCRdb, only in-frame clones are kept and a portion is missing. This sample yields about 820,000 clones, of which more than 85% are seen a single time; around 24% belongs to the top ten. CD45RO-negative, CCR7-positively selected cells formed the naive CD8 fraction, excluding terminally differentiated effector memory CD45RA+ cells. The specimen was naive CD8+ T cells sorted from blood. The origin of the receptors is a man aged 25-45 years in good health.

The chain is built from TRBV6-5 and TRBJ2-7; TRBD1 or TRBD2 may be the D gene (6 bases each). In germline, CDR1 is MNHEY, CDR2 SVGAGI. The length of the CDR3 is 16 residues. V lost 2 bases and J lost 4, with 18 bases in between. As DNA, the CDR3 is TGTGCCAGCAGTTACGGGTGGGGGGCTGATGGGTACGAGCAGTACTTC. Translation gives CASSYGWGADGYEQYF.

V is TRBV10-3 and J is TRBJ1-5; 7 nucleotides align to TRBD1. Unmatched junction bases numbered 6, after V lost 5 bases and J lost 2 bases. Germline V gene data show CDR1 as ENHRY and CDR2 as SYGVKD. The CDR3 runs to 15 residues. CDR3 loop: CAISRTGEGNQPQHF. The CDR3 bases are TGTGCCATCAGTCGAACAGGGGAGGGCAATCAGCCCCAGCATTTT.

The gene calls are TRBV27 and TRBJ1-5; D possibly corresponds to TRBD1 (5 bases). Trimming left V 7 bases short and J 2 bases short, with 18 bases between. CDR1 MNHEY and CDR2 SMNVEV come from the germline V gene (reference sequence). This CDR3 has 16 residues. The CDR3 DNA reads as TGTGCCAGCAAGAACTTAGGAGGGACGGGCAATCAGCCCCAGCATTTT. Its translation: CASKNLGGTGNQPQHF.

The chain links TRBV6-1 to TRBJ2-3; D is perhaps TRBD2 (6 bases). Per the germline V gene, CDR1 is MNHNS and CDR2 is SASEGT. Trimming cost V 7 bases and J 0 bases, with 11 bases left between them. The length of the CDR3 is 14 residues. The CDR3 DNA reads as TGTGCCAGCATCTCGGGACTCAGCACAGATACGCAGTATTTT. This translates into CASISGLSTDTQYF.

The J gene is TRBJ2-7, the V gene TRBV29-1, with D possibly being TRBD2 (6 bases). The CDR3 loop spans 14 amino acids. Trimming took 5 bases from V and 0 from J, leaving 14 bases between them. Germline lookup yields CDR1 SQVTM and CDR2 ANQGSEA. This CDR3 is CSVSGGESSYEQYF. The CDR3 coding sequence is TGCAGCGTTTCTGGAGGGGAATCCTCCTACGAGCAGTACTTC.

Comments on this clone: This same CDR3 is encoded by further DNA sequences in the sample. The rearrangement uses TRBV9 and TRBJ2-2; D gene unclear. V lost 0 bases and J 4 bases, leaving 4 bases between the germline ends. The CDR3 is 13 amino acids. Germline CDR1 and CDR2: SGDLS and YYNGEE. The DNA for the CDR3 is TGTGCCAGCAGCGTAGTCTCCACCGGGGAGCTGTTTTTT. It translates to CASSVVSTGELFF.

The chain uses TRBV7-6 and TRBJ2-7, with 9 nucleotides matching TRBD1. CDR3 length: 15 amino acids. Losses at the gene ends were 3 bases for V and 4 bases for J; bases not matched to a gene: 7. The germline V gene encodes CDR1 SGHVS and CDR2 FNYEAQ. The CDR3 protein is CASSFPGDRVYEQYF. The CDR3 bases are TGTGCCAGCAGCTTCCCGGGGGACAGGGTGTACGAGCAGTACTTC.

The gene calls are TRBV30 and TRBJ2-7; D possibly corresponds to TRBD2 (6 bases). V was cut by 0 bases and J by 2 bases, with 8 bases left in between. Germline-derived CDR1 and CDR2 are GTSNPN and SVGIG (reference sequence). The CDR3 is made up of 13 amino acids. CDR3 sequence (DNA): TGTGCCTGGAGTGTACTAGCCACCTACGAGCAGTACTTC. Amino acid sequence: CAWSVLATYEQYF. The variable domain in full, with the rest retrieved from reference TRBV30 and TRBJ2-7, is SQTIHQWPATLVQPVGSPLSLECTVEGTSNPNLYWYRQAAGRGLQLLFYSVGIGQISSEVPQNLSASRPQDRQFILSSKKLLLSDSGFYLCAWSVLATYEQYFGPGTRLTVT.

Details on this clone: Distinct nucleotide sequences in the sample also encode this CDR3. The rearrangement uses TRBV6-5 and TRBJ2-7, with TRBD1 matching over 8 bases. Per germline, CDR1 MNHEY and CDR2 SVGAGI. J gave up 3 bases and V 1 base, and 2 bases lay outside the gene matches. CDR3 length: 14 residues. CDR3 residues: CASSYYGQGYEQYF. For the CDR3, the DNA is TGTGCCAGCAGTTACTACGGACAGGGCTACGAGCAGTACTTC.

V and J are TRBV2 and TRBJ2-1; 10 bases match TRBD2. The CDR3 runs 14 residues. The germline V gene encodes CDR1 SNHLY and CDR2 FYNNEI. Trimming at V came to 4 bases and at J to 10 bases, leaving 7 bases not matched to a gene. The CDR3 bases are TGTGCCAGCAGTGGTGGGCTAGCGGGAGTCGAGCAGTTCTTC. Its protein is CASSGGLAGVEQFF.

Here the CDR3 DNA reads TGCGCCAGCAGTGAGGGATACGGCACTGAAGCTTTCTTT. Translation: CASSEGYGTEAFF. This chain joins TRBV10-1 and TRBJ1-1; D call uncertain. V was shortened by 2 bases and J by 4 bases, with 8 bases between the two germline ends. CDR3 length: 13 residues. The germline CDR1 and CDR2 sequences are WNHNN and SYGVQD (reference sequence).

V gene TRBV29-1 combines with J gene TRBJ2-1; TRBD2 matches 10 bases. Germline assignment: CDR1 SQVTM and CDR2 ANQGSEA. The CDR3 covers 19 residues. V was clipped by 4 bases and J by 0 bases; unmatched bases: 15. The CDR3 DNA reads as TGCAGCGTTGTAGGGGTAGCGGGAGGCCACCGTAGCTCCTACAATGAGCAGTTCTTC. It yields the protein CSVVGVAGGHRSSYNEQFF.

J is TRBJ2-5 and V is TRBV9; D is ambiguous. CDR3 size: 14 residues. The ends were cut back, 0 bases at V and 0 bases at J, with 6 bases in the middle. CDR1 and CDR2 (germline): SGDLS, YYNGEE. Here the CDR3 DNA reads TGTGCCAGCAGCGTAGGACGGTACCAAGAGACCCAGTACTTC. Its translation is CASSVGRYQETQYF. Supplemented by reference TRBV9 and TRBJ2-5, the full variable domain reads DSGVTQTPKHLITATGQRVTLRCSPRSGDLSVYWYQQSLDQGLQFLIQYYNGEERAKGNILERFSAQQFPDLHSELNLSSLELGDSALYFCASSVGRYQETQYFGPGTRLLVL.

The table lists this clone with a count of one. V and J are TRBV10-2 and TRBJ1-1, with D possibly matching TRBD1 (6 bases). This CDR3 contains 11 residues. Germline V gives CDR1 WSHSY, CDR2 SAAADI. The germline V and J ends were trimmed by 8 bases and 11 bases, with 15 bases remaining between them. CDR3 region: CASGQSNGAFF. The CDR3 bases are TGCGCCAGCGGACAGTCCAATGGGGCTTTCTTT.

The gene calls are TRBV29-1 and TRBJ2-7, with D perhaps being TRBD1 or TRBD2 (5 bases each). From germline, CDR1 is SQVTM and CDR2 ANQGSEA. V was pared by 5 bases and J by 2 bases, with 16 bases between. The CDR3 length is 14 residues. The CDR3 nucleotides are TGCAGCGTTCCGAGAGGGGTTTCGACCTACGAGCAGTACTTC. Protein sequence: CSVPRGVSTYEQYF.

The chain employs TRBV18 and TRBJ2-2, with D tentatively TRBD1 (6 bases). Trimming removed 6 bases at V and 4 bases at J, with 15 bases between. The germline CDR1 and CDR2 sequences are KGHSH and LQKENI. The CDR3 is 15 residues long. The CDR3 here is CASSQRTELTGELFF. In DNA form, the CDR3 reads TGTGCCAGCTCCCAACGGACAGAACTCACCGGGGAGCTGTTTTTT.

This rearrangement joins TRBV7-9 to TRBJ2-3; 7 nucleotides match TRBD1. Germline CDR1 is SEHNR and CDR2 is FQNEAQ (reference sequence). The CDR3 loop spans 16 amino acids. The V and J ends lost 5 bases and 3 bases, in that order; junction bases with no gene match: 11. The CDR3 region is CASSPRDRVITDTQYF. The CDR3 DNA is TGTGCCAGCAGCCCAAGAGACAGGGTTATAACAGATACGCAGTATTTT.

The CDR3 nucleotides are TGTGCCAGCAGTTACTGGGAGGGAGCTAACTATGGCTACACCTTC. It specifies CASSYWEGANYGYTF. The V and J genes are TRBV6-5 and TRBJ1-2; no clear D. Trimming removed 1 base from V and 0 bases from J, with 9 bases in between. Per the germline V gene, CDR1 is MNHEY and CDR2 is SVGAGI. The CDR3 covers 15 residues.

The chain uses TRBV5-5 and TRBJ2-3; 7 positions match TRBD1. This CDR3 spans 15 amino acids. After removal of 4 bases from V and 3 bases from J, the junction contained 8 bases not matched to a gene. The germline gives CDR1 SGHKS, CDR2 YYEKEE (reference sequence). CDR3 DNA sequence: TGTGCCAGCAGCACAAGACAGGGATTAACAGATACGCAGTATTTT. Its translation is CASSTRQGLTDTQYF.

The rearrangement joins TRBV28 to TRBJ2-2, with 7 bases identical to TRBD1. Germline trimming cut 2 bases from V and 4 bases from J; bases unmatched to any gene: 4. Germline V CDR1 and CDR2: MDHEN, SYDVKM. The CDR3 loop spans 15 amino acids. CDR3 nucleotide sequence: TGTGCCAGCAGTTTAGGACAGGTGATCACCGGGGAGCTGTTTTTT. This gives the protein CASSLGQVITGELFF.

The CDR3 coding sequence is TGTGCCAGCAGGGCGGGGCTGAATAGATACGAGCAGTACTTC. It is translated as CASRAGLNRYEQYF. The genes are TRBV27 and TRBJ2-7; tentative D call: TRBD2 (6 bases). Germline CDR1 and CDR2: MNHEY and SMNVEV (reference sequence). V lost 6 bases to trimming and J lost 4 bases, with 16 bases between them. The CDR3 is 14 residues long.

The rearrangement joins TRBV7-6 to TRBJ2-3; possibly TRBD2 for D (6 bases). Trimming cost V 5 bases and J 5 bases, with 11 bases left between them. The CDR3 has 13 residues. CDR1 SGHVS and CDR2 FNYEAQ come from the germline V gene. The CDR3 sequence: CASSPMGGDTQYF. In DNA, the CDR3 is TGTGCCAGCAGCCCAATGGGGGGAGATACGCAGTATTTT.

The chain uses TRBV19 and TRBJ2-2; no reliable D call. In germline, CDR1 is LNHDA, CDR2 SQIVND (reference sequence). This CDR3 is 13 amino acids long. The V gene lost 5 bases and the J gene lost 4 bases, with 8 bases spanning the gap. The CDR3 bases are TGTGCCAGTAGTTTCCAGTTCACCGGGGAGCTGTTTTTT. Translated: CASSFQFTGELFF.

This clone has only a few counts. CDR3 in amino acids: CASSHMTSGGNTGELFF. As DNA, the CDR3 is TGTGCCAGCAGCCACATGACTAGCGGGGGAAACACCGGGGAGCTGTTTTTT. The J gene is TRBJ2-2, the V gene TRBV11-2, with TRBD2 matching 12 bases. Germline trimming cut 5 bases from V and 2 bases from J; bases unmatched to any gene: 6. The CDR3 is made up of 17 amino acids. Germline V lookup: CDR1 SGHAT, CDR2 FQNNGV.

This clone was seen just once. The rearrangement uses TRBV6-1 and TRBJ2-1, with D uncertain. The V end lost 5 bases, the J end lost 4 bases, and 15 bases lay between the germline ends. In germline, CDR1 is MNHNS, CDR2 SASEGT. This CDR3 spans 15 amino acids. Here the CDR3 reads CASSLDRVGYNEQFF. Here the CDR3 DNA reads TGTGCCAGCAGTCTGGACCGGGTGGGGTACAATGAGCAGTTCTTC.

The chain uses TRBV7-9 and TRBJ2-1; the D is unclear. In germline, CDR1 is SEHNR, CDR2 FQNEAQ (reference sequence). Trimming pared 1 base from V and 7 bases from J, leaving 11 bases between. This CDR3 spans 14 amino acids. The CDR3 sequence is CASSLGKGRNEQFF. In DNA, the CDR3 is TGTGCCAGCAGCTTAGGAAAAGGACGGAATGAGCAGTTCTTC.

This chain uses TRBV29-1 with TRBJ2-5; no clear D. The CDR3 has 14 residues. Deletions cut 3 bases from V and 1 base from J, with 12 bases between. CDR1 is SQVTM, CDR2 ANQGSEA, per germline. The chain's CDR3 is CSVDIQDLQETQYF. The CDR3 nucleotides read TGCAGCGTTGATATTCAGGACCTCCAAGAGACCCAGTACTTC.

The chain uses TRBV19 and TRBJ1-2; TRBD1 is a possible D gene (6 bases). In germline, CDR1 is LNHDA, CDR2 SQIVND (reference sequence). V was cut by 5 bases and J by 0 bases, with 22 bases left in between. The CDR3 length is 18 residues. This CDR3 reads CASSSPWDTTTTNYGYTF. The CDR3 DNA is TGTGCCAGTAGTTCCCCTTGGGACACGACAACTACTAACTATGGCTACACCTTC. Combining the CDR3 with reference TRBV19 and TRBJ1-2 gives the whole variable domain DGGITQSPKYLFRKEGQNVTLSCEQNLNHDAMYWYRQDPGQGLRLIYYSQIVNDFQKGDIAEGYSVSREKKESFPLTVTSAQKNPTAFYLCASSSPWDTTTTNYGYTFGSGTRLTVV.

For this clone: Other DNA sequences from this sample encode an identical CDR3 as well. CDR3 DNA: TGCAGCGTTGAAGGACTAGCGGGGTCGAACACCGGGGAGCTGTTTTTT. Encoded protein: CSVEGLAGSNTGELFF. This rearrangement joins TRBV29-1 to TRBJ2-2, with 11 nucleotides matching TRBD2. This CDR3 comprises 16 residues. Looked up from germline, CDR1 is SQVTM and CDR2 is ANQGSEA. J was trimmed by 0 bases and V by 1 base; bases with no gene match: 1.

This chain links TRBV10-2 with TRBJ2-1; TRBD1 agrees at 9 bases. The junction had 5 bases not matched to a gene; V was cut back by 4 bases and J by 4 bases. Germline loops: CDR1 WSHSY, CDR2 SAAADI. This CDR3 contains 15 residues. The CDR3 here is CASSARQGVYNEQFF. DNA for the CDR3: TGCGCCAGCAGTGCCAGACAGGGGGTATACAATGAGCAGTTCTTC.